The 8 T cell receptor beta chains listed next were all sequenced from one sample in a study of blood T cell repertoires in COVID-19 (dated by TCRdb to 2018 to 2020). Preparation of the library involved the immunoSEQ multiplex PCR assay. TCRdb's version of the immuneACCESS table is confined to in-frame rearrangements and falls short of the full clone set. An unresolved V gene accounts for under half of the shortfall where checked; the remainder is of unknown origin. This sample has 250,000 to 350,000 clones in its table, and 87% of those were observed once. The ten largest account for about 2.5% of the sample. What was sequenced was peripheral blood. These receptors all come from a young man with active or convalescent COVID-19.

In its sample, this clone was seen once. CDR3 DNA: TGTGCCAGCAGCCCCACGTTTCCCAGCGAAATCTACAATGAGCAGTTCTTC. Its translation is CASSPTFPSEIYNEQFF. The chain links TRBV5-5 to TRBJ2-1; D unresolved. Trimming removed 4 bases at V and 3 bases at J, with 20 bases between. CDR3 size: 17 residues. From germline, CDR1 is SGHKS and CDR2 YYEKEE (reference sequence).

The gene calls are TRBV11-2 and TRBJ2-5; TRBD2 matches at 13 bases. Germline V lookup: CDR1 SGHAT, CDR2 FQNNGV. The length of the CDR3 is 16 residues. V lost 4 bases to trimming and J lost 8 bases; unmatched junction nucleotides: 10. CDR3 sequence (DNA): TGTGCCAGCAGCTACCAACGGACTAGCGGGGGCCAAACCCAGTACTTC. Encoded protein: CASSYQRTSGGQTQYF.

In nucleotides, the CDR3 is TGTGCCAGCAGCTTAGGGCAGGGAAGCTCCTACAATGAGCAGTTCTTC. Its protein is CASSLGQGSSYNEQFF. The rearrangement uses TRBV13 and TRBJ2-1; possible D gene TRBD1, 5 bases. The CDR3 spans 16 residues. V was cut by 0 bases and J by 0 bases, with 9 bases left in between. Germline V lookup: CDR1 PRHDT, CDR2 FYEKMQ (reference sequence). Supplemented by reference TRBV13 and TRBJ2-1, the full variable domain reads AAGVIQSPRHLIKEKRETATLKCYPIPRHDTVYWYQQGPGQDPQFLISFYEKMQSDKGSIPDRFSAQQFSDYHSELNMSSLELGDSALYFCASSLGQGSSYNEQFFGPGTRLTVL.

The sample holds one count of this clone. The rearrangement links TRBV19 to TRBJ2-3; D perhaps matches TRBD1 (6 bases). Trimming removed 3 bases at V and 1 base at J, with 11 bases between. This CDR3 is 15 amino acids long. Per the germline V gene, CDR1 is LNHDA and CDR2 is SQIVND (reference sequence). The CDR3 is CASSIESGGTDTQYF. CDR3 nucleotides: TGTGCCAGTAGTATTGAATCAGGGGGCACAGATACGCAGTATTTT.

V gene TRBV5-5 combines with J gene TRBJ1-2; D may be TRBD1 (5 bases). The germline V and J ends were trimmed by 0 bases and 3 bases, with 15 bases remaining between them. Per the germline V gene, CDR1 is SGHKS and CDR2 is YYEKEE (reference sequence). There are 16 residues in the CDR3. The CDR3 spells CASSLDRTGYHYGYTF. The CDR3 DNA reads TGTGCCAGCAGCTTGGATAGAACAGGTTATCACTATGGCTACACCTTC. The full variable domain, with the rest looked up from reference TRBV5-5 and TRBJ1-2, is DAGVTQSPTHLIKTRGQQVTLRCSPISGHKSVSWYQQVLGQGPQFIFQYYEKEERGRGNFPDRFSARQFPNYSSELNVNALLLGDSALYLCASSLDRTGYHYGYTFGSGTRLTVV.

The genes are TRBV11-3 and TRBJ1-1, with TRBD1 matching 8 bases. The CDR3 length is 13 residues. The germline V gene has CDR1 SGHNT and CDR2 YENEEA. V lost 3 bases to trimming and J lost 5 bases; unmatched junction nucleotides: 2. In DNA form, the CDR3 reads TGTGCCAGCAGCTTCGGACAGGGTACTGAAGCTTTCTTT. Translation: CASSFGQGTEAFF.

The chain combines TRBV18 with TRBJ1-1, with D possibly TRBD1 on 5 matching bases. Germline assignment: CDR1 KGHSH and CDR2 LQKENI. Trimming pared 2 bases from V and 1 base from J, leaving 11 bases between. The CDR3 is 15 amino acids. The chain's CDR3 is CASSPDRLENTEAFF. As DNA, the CDR3 is TGTGCCAGCTCACCAGACAGACTGGAGAACACTGAAGCTTTCTTT.

The chain couples TRBV7-3 to TRBJ2-6; possible D gene TRBD1, 6 bases. This CDR3 comprises 15 residues. Per the germline V gene, CDR1 is SGHTA and CDR2 is FQGTGA. V lost 5 bases and J lost 1, with 9 bases in between. The CDR3 spells CASSPGQSGANVLTF. DNA for the CDR3: TGTGCCAGCAGCCCCGGACAGTCTGGGGCCAACGTCCTGACTTTC.